This TCR beta chain was sequenced for a study of blood T cell repertoires in COVID-19. Background on the study: The United States, Italy and Spain supplied acute and convalescent COVID-19 samples. From T cells, B-cell-depleted T cells, or PBMCs came the material, which was cDNA or gDNA.

Original data processing: Estimates of nucleated cell counts were drawn from the amplification of reference gene primers. The table came from immunoSEQ multiplex PCR; TCRdb's copy has only in-frame clones and leaves some out. The V and J calls and clone size were taken over from that table, and D and trimming were inferred from the DNA. The data hold roughly 80,000 clones, with 77% observed a single time. This clone was counted a few times. The CDR3 is 14 residues long. CDR1 is SGDLS and CDR2 is YYNGEE in the germline V gene. Trimming took off 4 bases at V and 5 bases at J, with 13 bases between the two ends.

The source is a human donor in a cohort sampled during active COVID-19. This chain joins TRBV9 and TRBJ1-5; a weak D match, TRBD1 (6 bases). The sample comprised peripheral blood. DNA of the CDR3: TGTGCCAGCAGCAACGCAGGGGTAGATCAGCCCCAGCATTTT. Protein sequence: CASSNAGVDQPQHF.